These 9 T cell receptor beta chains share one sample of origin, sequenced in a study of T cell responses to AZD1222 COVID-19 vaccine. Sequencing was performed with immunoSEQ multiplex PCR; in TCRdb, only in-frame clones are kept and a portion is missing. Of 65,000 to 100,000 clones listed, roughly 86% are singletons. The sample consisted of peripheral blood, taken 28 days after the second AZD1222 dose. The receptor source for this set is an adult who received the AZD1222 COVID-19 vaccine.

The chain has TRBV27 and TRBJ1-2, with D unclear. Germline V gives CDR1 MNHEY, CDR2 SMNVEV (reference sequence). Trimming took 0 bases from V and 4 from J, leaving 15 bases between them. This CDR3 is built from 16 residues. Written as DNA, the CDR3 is TGTGCCAGCAGTTTATCGGTGCCAGGAGGCGGCTATGGCTACACCTTC. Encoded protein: CASSLSVPGGGYGYTF.

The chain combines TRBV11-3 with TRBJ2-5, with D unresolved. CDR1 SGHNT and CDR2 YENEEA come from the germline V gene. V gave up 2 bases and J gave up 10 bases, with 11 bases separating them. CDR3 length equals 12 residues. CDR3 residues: CASSLRRVDQYF. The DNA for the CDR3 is TGTGCCAGCAGCTTAAGACGGGTTGACCAGTACTTC.

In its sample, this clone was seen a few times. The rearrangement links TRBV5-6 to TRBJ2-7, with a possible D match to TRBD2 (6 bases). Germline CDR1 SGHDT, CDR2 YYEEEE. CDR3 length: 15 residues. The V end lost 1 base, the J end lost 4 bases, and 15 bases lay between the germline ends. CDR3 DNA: TGTGCCAGCAGCTTGTGGCCCAGGGACTCATACGAGCAGTACTTC. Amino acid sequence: CASSLWPRDSYEQYF.

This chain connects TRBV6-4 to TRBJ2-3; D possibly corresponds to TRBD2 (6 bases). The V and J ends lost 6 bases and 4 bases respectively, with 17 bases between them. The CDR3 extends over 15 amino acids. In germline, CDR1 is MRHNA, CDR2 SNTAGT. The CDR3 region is CASSQRGGQADTQYF. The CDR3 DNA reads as TGTGCCAGCAGCCAACGGGGAGGTCAGGCAGATACGCAGTATTTT.

Here the CDR3 reads CASRGQGTNEKLFF. The CDR3 DNA follows: TGTGCCAGCAGAGGACAGGGAACTAATGAAAAACTGTTTTTT. This chain joins TRBV13 and TRBJ1-4, with 8 bases aligning to TRBD1. The CDR3 has 14 amino acids. Germline CDR1 and CDR2: PRHDT and FYEKMQ (reference sequence). The ends lost 6 bases at V and 1 base at J; junction bases unmatched: 1.

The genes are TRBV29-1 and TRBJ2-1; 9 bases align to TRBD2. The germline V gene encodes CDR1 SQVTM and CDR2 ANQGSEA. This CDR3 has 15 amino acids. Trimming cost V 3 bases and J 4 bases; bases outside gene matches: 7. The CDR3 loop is CSVEALAGTYNEQFF. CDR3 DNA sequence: TGCAGCGTTGAGGCGCTAGCGGGAACATACAATGAGCAGTTCTTC.

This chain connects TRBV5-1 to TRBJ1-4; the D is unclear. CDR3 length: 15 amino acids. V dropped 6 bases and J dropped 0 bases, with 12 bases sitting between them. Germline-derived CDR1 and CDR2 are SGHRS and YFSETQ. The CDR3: CASTTNFATNEKLFF. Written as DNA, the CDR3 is TGCGCCAGCACGACAAATTTTGCAACTAATGAAAAACTGTTTTTT. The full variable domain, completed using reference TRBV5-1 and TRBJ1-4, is KAGVTQTPRYLIKTRGQQVTLSCSPISGHRSVSWYQQTPGQGLQFLFEYFSETQRNKGNFPGRFSGRQFSNSRSEMNVSTLELGDSALYLCASTTNFATNEKLFFGSGTQLSVL.

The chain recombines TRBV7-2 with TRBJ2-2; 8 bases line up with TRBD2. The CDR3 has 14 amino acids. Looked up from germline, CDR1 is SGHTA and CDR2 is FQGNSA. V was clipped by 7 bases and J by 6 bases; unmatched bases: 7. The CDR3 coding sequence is TGTGCCAGCACCTCCCTAGCGGGCTCCGGGGAGCTGTTTTTT. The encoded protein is CASTSLAGSGELFF.

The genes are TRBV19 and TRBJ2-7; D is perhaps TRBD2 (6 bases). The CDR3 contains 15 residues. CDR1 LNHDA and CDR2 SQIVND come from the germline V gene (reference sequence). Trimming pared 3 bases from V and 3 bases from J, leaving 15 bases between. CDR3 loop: CASSMQGGGNYEQYF. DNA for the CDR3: TGTGCCAGTAGTATGCAGGGAGGCGGAAACTACGAGCAGTACTTC.